Shown below are 13 T cell receptor beta chains from a single sample sequenced in a study of T-cell reconstitution after alpha-beta-depleted transplantation in children. The TCRbeta library incorporated unique molecular identifiers. TCRdb itself ran the PCR reads through MiXCR, one entry per CDR3 protein. The sample records some 600,000 distinct CDR3 sequences, over 15% being singletons. The sample in question was PBMCs from the stem cell graft donor, obtained from the stem cell graft. All receptors come from a human donor who donated a stem cell graft to a child with acute myeloid leukemia.

In this sample, this clonotype turned up many times. The chain uses TRBV12-3 or TRBV12-4 and TRBJ1-2; 7 nucleotides agree with TRBD1. This CDR3 contains 13 residues. With 4 bases clipped from V and 6 bases from J, the junction kept 5 bases outside the gene matches. The DNA of the CDR3 is TGTGCCAGCAGTTCCAGGGGGATAGATGGCTACACCTTC. Its translation: CASSSRGIDGYTF.

The rearrangement uses TRBV9 and TRBJ2-3; 7 positions agree with TRBD2. Losses at the gene ends were 3 bases for V and 2 bases for J; bases not matched to a gene: 9. The germline gives CDR1 SGDLS, CDR2 YYNGEE. This CDR3 comprises 16 residues. In nucleotides, the CDR3 is TGTGCCAGCAGCGCCCCTGACGGGGGGATCACAGATACGCAGTATTTT. The encoded protein is CASSAPDGGITDTQYF.

This clonotype was counted only a few times. The J gene is TRBJ2-2, the V gene TRBV9; the D gene is possibly TRBD1 (5 bases). V gave up 3 bases and J gave up 1 base, with 13 bases separating them. Germline-derived CDR1 and CDR2 are SGDLS and YYNGEE. This CDR3 has 16 residues. The CDR3 bases are TGTGCCAGCAGCGCCCTGGGGCCTGGGAACACCGGGGAGCTGTTTTTT. As protein: CASSALGPGNTGELFF.

This clonotype was counted a few times. This chain connects TRBV5-6 to TRBJ1-5; D possibly corresponds to TRBD1 (5 bases). CDR3 length: 16 amino acids. Germline values: CDR1 SGHDT, CDR2 YYEEEE. The V and J ends lost 3 bases and 0 bases respectively, with 13 bases between them. The chain's CDR3 is CASSSLTRGSNQPQHF. The CDR3 DNA reads as TGTGCCAGCAGCTCGTTGACAAGGGGTAGCAATCAGCCCCAGCATTTT.

Notes on this clonotype: This sequence may be a read error, since a much larger clone differs from it by one base. No conserved phenylalanine or tryptophan ends this CDR3, so it is likely a read error. The chain is built from TRBV6-5 and TRBJ2-2, with 7 bases matching TRBD1. Unmatched junction bases numbered 0, after V lost 2 bases and J lost 6 bases. Per the germline V gene, CDR1 is MNHEY and CDR2 is SVGAGI. The CDR3 length is 13 residues. The CDR3 DNA is TGTGCCAGCAGTTACGACAGGGCCGGGGAGCTGTTTTGT. This codes for CASSYDRAGELFC.

This clonotype was recorded at least ten times. This chain uses TRBV29-1 with TRBJ2-1; D uncertain. This CDR3 comprises 13 residues. Germline loops: CDR1 SQVTM, CDR2 ANQGSEA. V gave up 5 bases and J gave up 0 bases, with 8 bases separating them. The CDR3 sequence is CSVPFSSYNEQFF. The CDR3 DNA is TGCAGCGTTCCATTCAGCTCCTACAATGAGCAGTTCTTC.

The chain recombines TRBV28 with TRBJ1-5; TRBD1 matches 8 bases. The trim removed 4 bases at V and 3 bases at J, leaving 5 bases unmatched. CDR1 is MDHEN and CDR2 is SYDVKM in the germline V gene. The CDR3 runs to 15 residues. The CDR3 nucleotides read TGTGCCAGCAGTTCGCCAGGGGGCTTCAATCAGCCCCAGCATTTT. Translating gives CASSSPGGFNQPQHF.

This clonotype has a handful of counts. The chain carries TRBV12-3 or TRBV12-4 and TRBJ1-4, with D possibly being TRBD1 (5 bases). With 4 bases removed from V and 2 bases from J, the gap between germline ends came to 17 bases. The CDR3 extends over 17 amino acids. For the CDR3, the DNA is TGTGCCAGCAGTTCCATTCCCCAGGGCGCCACTAATGAAAAACTGTTTTTT. This encodes CASSSIPQGATNEKLFF.

This clonotype was observed at least ten times. The chain employs TRBV20-1 and TRBJ2-3, with 7 nucleotides matching TRBD1. The CDR3 covers 13 residues. CDR1 DFQATT and CDR2 SNEGSKA come from the germline V gene (reference sequence). The junction had 9 bases not matched to a gene; V was cut back by 8 bases and J by 4 bases. The CDR3: CSTDRPLADTQYF. The DNA for the CDR3 is TGCAGTACGGACAGGCCCCTCGCAGATACGCAGTATTTT.

The V call is TRBV4-1, the J call TRBJ1-1; D remains ambiguous. Germline CDR1 MGHRA, CDR2 YSYEKL. Trimming cost V 1 base and J 0 bases, with 9 bases left between them. The CDR3 runs 15 residues. CDR3 sequence: CASSQGAIMNTEAFF. In DNA form, the CDR3 reads TGCGCCAGCAGCCAAGGGGCCATAATGAACACTGAAGCTTTCTTT.

Worth noting for this clonotype: A much larger clone sits a single nucleotide away, making a read error possible. The V gene is TRBV12-3 or TRBV12-4, the J gene TRBJ2-1; 8 nucleotides match TRBD1. V was pared by 8 bases and J by 6 bases, with 9 bases of the junction left unmatched. The CDR3 extends over 14 amino acids. CDR3 in amino acids: CASSPGGLVNEQFF. The CDR3 region has the DNA TGTGCCAGCTCACCAGGGGGCTTGGTCAATGAGCAGTTCTTC.

This clonotype was counted ten times or more. CDR3 protein: CSARGGQLTNTEAFF. CDR3 nucleotide sequence: TGCAGTGCTAGGGGCGGACAGCTAACGAACACTGAAGCTTTCTTT. V gene TRBV20-1 combines with J gene TRBJ1-1; the D gene is possibly TRBD1 (6 bases). Trimming cost V 3 bases and J 1 base, with 15 bases left between them. This CDR3 spans 15 amino acids. The V gene's germline CDR1 is DFQATT and CDR2 SNEGSKA (reference sequence).

This clonotype was recorded at least ten times. The chain recombines TRBV7-2 with TRBJ2-5, with TRBD2 as a possible D gene (6 bases). From germline, CDR1 is SGHTA and CDR2 FQGNSA. The CDR3 is 15 amino acids. Trimming took 0 bases from V and 5 from J, leaving 13 bases between them. CDR3 residues: CASSLAGTSRETQYF. The CDR3 coding sequence is TGTGCCAGCAGCTTAGCGGGGACTTCTAGGGAGACCCAGTACTTC.